Listed here are 26 T cell receptor beta chains from one sample, sequenced in a study of cytomegalovirus exposure and HLA in healthy donors. The PCR was carried out with 60 Vbeta primers and 13 Jbeta primers. The protocol was immunoSEQ multiplex PCR, while the TCRdb copy is restricted to in-frame clones and leaves out a portion. The sample lists 85,000 to 130,000 clones; more than 60% were seen once. Sequencing input: PBMCs. These receptor sequences come from a man between 60 and 75 years old in good health and CMV-seronegative.

The V and J genes are TRBV29-1 and TRBJ2-5, with D possibly being TRBD1 (6 bases). Germline V gene sequence: CDR1 SQVTM, CDR2 ANQGSEA. The CDR3 is made up of 13 amino acids. With 4 bases removed from V and 0 bases from J, the gap between germline ends came to 9 bases. CDR3 coding DNA: TGCAGCGTTGGTAGGACAGACCAAGAGACCCAGTACTTC. Translating gives CSVGRTDQETQYF.

Concerning this clone: The junction does not match germline at one end; this may be a read error. V is TRBV7-9 and J is TRBJ2-5; D not resolved. CDR3 length: 14 residues. CDR1 is SEHNR, CDR2 FQNEAQ, per germline (reference sequence). The CDR3 spells CASSLVGLQEAQYF. In DNA, the CDR3 is TGTGCCAGCAGCTTAGTAGGATTACAAGAGGCCCAGTACTTC.

The chain recombines TRBV7-9 with TRBJ2-5; possible D gene TRBD2, 6 bases. Per the germline V gene, CDR1 is SEHNR and CDR2 is FQNEAQ (reference sequence). Deletions cut 1 base from V and 0 bases from J, with 9 bases between. The CDR3 totals 15 residues. This CDR3 is CASSLGWDYQETQYF. The CDR3 nucleotides are TGTGCCAGCAGCTTAGGATGGGACTACCAAGAGACCCAGTACTTC. Together with reference TRBV7-9 and TRBJ2-5, the CDR3 gives the full variable domain: DTGVSQNPRHKITKRGQNVTFRCDPISEHNRLYWYRQTLGQGPEFLTYFQNEAQLEKSRLLSDRFSAERPKGSFSTLEIQRTEQGDSAMYLCASSLGWDYQETQYFGPGTRLLVL.

This clone was seen only once. The rearrangement uses TRBV7-2 and TRBJ1-2; D might be TRBD1 (5 bases). The V end lost 1 base, the J end lost 4 bases, and 10 bases lay between the germline ends. The germline V gene has CDR1 SGHTA and CDR2 FQGNSA. The CDR3 totals 14 residues. CDR3 residues: CASSLVREGYGYTF. CDR3 nucleotide sequence: TGTGCCAGCAGCTTAGTCAGGGAGGGCTATGGCTACACCTTC. Filled out from reference TRBV7-2 and TRBJ1-2, the complete variable domain reads GAGVSQSPSNKVTEKGKDVELRCDPISGHTALYWYRQSLGQGLEFLIYFQGNSAPDKSGLPSDRFSAERTGGSVSTLTIQRTQQEDSAVYLCASSLVREGYGYTFGSGTRLTVV.

This chain joins TRBV5-1 and TRBJ2-7; perhaps TRBD1 as D (5 bases). Germline CDR1 is SGHRS and CDR2 is YFSETQ. V lost 1 base to trimming and J lost 5 bases, with 10 bases between them. This CDR3 has 13 amino acids. CDR3 nucleotide sequence: TGCGCCAGCAGCTTGACAGGTGATCACGAGCAGTACGTC. Protein product: CASSLTGDHEQYV.

The rearrangement links TRBV18 to TRBJ1-5; D is ambiguous. The V end was cut by 4 bases, the J end by 3 bases, with 7 bases between. Germline CDR1 is KGHSH and CDR2 is LQKENI. This CDR3 has 13 amino acids. CDR3 nucleotide sequence: TGTGCCAGCTCACTAACTGACAATCAGCCCCAGCATTTT. Translating it yields CASSLTDNQPQHF. The variable domain in full, completed from reference TRBV18 and TRBJ1-5, reads NAGVMQNPRHLVRRRGQEARLRCSPMKGHSHVYWYRQLPEEGLKFMVYLQKENIIDESGMPKERFSAEFPKEGPSILRIQQVVRGDSAAYFCASSLTDNQPQHFGDGTRLSIL.

The chain joins TRBV7-2 to TRBJ2-7, with D perhaps matching TRBD1 (6 bases). This CDR3 has 12 residues. Germline V gene lookup returns CDR1 SGHTA and CDR2 FQGNSA. Trimming removed 5 bases at V and 4 bases at J, with 9 bases between. The CDR3 here is CASSPTGYEQYV. The CDR3 nucleotides are TGTGCCAGCAGCCCGACAGGTTACGAGCAGTACGTC.

This chain connects TRBV5-1 to TRBJ2-1; D remains unclear. Germline CDR1 and CDR2: SGHRS and YFSETQ. V lost 6 bases to trimming and J lost 8 bases, with 15 bases between them. This CDR3 contains 13 residues. The CDR3 DNA is TGCGCCAGCAACTACTCACCTCCGGATGAGCAGTTCTTC. Its protein product is CASNYSPPDEQFF.

V gene TRBV9 combines with J gene TRBJ2-2; 7 nucleotides match TRBD1. There are 16 residues in the CDR3. The V gene end was trimmed by 3 bases and the J gene end by 1 base; junction bases not matched to a gene: 6. Germline assignment: CDR1 SGDLS and CDR2 YYNGEE. In DNA form, the CDR3 reads TGTGCCAGCAGCGCCCGTGGGGACAGGAACACCGGGGAGCTGTTTTTT. Translation gives CASSARGDRNTGELFF.

This chain links TRBV6-6 with TRBJ2-7; no firm D call. The germline V and J ends were trimmed by 6 bases and 5 bases, with 11 bases remaining between them. Germline lookup yields CDR1 MNHNY and CDR2 SVGAGI (reference sequence). The CDR3 consists of 12 residues. The CDR3 nucleotides are TGTGCCAGCAGACCCTCTAGTGACGAGCAGTACTTC. This codes for CASRPSSDEQYF.

The V gene is TRBV4-2, the J gene TRBJ1-2; D gene uncertain. The CDR3 consists of 17 residues. Germline lookup yields CDR1 LGHNA and CDR2 YNFKEQ. V shed 1 base and J shed 8 bases, with 23 bases lying between them. In nucleotides, the CDR3 is TGTGCCAGCAGCCAAGTAAGAATATCGCGGGGTGAGGAGGGCTACACCTTC. Translation gives CASSQVRISRGEEGYTF.

The rearrangement links TRBV5-1 to TRBJ1-6; TRBD1 matches 9 bases. The germline V gene encodes CDR1 SGHRS and CDR2 YFSETQ. Trimming cost V 4 bases and J 7 bases; bases outside gene matches: 6. The CDR3 is made up of 15 amino acids. The CDR3 coding sequence is TGCGCCAGCAGCACAACGGGACAGGGAAATTCACCCCTCCACTTT. It translates to CASSTTGQGNSPLHF.

This chain connects TRBV19 to TRBJ2-5; D perhaps matches TRBD2 (6 bases). CDR1 is LNHDA, CDR2 SQIVND, per germline (reference sequence). V was shortened by 6 bases and J by 0 bases, with 14 bases between the two germline ends. The CDR3 covers 15 residues. The CDR3 DNA follows: TGTGCCAGTAGGAGGGGACGGGGGTACCAAGAGACCCAGTACTTC. Its translation: CASRRGRGYQETQYF.

J is TRBJ1-1 and V is TRBV29-1, with D maybe TRBD1 (6 bases). V gave up 3 bases and J gave up 7 bases, with 12 bases separating them. The CDR3 sequence is 12 residues long. Germline CDR1 and CDR2: SQVTM and ANQGSEA. The CDR3 protein is CSVEGGAYEAFF. The CDR3 nucleotides read TGCAGCGTTGAGGGGGGGGCCTATGAAGCTTTCTTT.

The V gene is TRBV7-2, the J gene TRBJ2-2, with TRBD2 identical over 8 bases. In germline, CDR1 is SGHTA, CDR2 FQGNSA. V shed 4 bases and J 4 bases; nucleotides not matched to a gene: 11. The CDR3 runs 17 residues. This CDR3 is CASSWRTSGTSTGELFF. For the CDR3, the DNA is TGTGCCAGCAGCTGGAGAACCTCCGGGACTAGCACCGGGGAGCTGTTTTTT.

V gene TRBV7-9 combines with J gene TRBJ1-4, with unresolved D. CDR1 is SEHNR and CDR2 is FQNEAQ in the germline V gene (reference sequence). The ends were cut back, 5 bases at V and 0 bases at J, with 7 bases in the middle. The CDR3 length is 14 residues. The CDR3 is CASSVSATNEKLFF. The DNA of the CDR3 is TGTGCCAGCAGCGTCAGTGCAACTAATGAAAAACTGTTTTTT.

In this sample, this clone turned up once. This sequence joins TRBV18 and TRBJ1-6, with 8 bases lining up with TRBD1. Germline V gene lookup returns CDR1 KGHSH and CDR2 LQKENI. The CDR3 loop spans 14 amino acids. The V gene end was trimmed by 4 bases and the J gene end by 7 bases; junction bases not matched to a gene: 3. CDR3 protein: CASSQDRENSPLHF. CDR3 in DNA: TGTGCCAGCTCACAGGACAGGGAAAATTCACCCCTCCACTTT.

V usage is TRBV6-4 and J usage is TRBJ2-2, with TRBD1 matching over 8 bases. Trimming removed 6 bases from V and 4 bases from J; junction bases left unmatched: 7. The CDR3 runs 15 residues. In germline, CDR1 is MRHNA, CDR2 SNTAGT. In DNA form, the CDR3 reads TGTGCCAGCAGACTAGACAGGGGCGGCACCGGGGAGCTGTTTTTT. Translated: CASRLDRGGTGELFF.

This chain links TRBV6-5 with TRBJ1-1, with unresolved D. The length of the CDR3 is 14 residues. The germline V gene has CDR1 MNHEY and CDR2 SVGAGI. V was shortened by 4 bases and J by 1 base, with 10 bases between the two germline ends. CDR3 DNA: TGTGCCAGCAGTTTCTCCGGGAAGAACACTGAAGCTTTCTTT. The encoded protein is CASSFSGKNTEAFF.

This chain joins TRBV4-2 and TRBJ2-2; D possibly corresponds to TRBD2 (6 bases). V was trimmed by 4 bases and J by 3 bases, leaving 15 bases between them. CDR1 is LGHNA, CDR2 YNFKEQ, per germline. The CDR3 is made up of 16 amino acids. CDR3 bases: TGTGCCAGCAGCCGAAAGGTAGTAGCGGACACCGGGGAGCTGTTTTTT. Translated: CASSRKVVADTGELFF.

This chain connects TRBV4-2 to TRBJ1-3, with TRBD1 matching 8 bases. Germline CDR1 LGHNA, CDR2 YNFKEQ. This CDR3 comprises 17 residues. The trim removed 2 bases at V and 0 bases at J, leaving 6 bases unmatched. CDR3 residues: CASSQPRTGSSGNTIYF. DNA of the CDR3: TGTGCCAGCAGCCAACCGAGGACAGGGAGCTCTGGAAACACCATATATTTT.

This clone was counted between two and nine times. The CDR3 nucleotides are TGCGCCAGCAGCCAAGAGGACAGGCACTCCTACGAGCAGTACTTC. Its protein product is CASSQEDRHSYEQYF. This chain joins TRBV4-3 and TRBJ2-7, with 7 bases that match TRBD1. The CDR3 contains 15 residues. Germline V gene sequence: CDR1 LGHNA, CDR2 YSLEER. Losses at the gene ends were 0 bases for V and 0 bases for J; bases not matched to a gene: 2.

The rearrangement uses TRBV5-1 and TRBJ1-1; D remains ambiguous. The CDR3 runs 13 residues. CDR1 and CDR2 (germline): SGHRS, YFSETQ. V lost 4 bases, J lost 3 bases, and 10 bases lay in between. CDR3 sequence (DNA): TGCGCCAGCAGCCTGAAGGAGGACACTGAAGCTTTCTTT. Amino acids: CASSLKEDTEAFF.

The chain combines TRBV11-2 with TRBJ2-5; D is unresolved. V shed 1 base and J shed 5 bases, with 11 bases lying between them. Germline assignment: CDR1 SGHAT and CDR2 FQNNGV. The CDR3 extends over 14 amino acids. CDR3 loop: CASSLAYSKETQYF. CDR3 DNA: TGTGCCAGCAGCTTAGCATACAGCAAGGAGACCCAGTACTTC.

The rearrangement joins TRBV6-5 to TRBJ1-1; TRBD1 matches at 8 bases. V trimming: 10 bases; J trimming: 5 bases; junction bases outside the gene matches: 9. CDR3 length: 13 amino acids. In germline, CDR1 is MNHEY, CDR2 SVGAGI. The DNA of the CDR3 is TGTGCCACTAACCCAGGGGGCCTTACTGAAGCTTTCTTT. It encodes CATNPGGLTEAFF.

The chain has TRBV7-2 and TRBJ2-3, with 8 bases identical to TRBD2. V lost 3 bases, J lost 5 bases, and 7 bases stayed unmatched. The germline V gene has CDR1 SGHTA and CDR2 FQGNSA. The CDR3 contains 15 residues. This CDR3 is CASSFSGGAGDTQYF. The CDR3 coding sequence is TGTGCCAGCAGCTTTTCCGGGGGGGCGGGAGATACGCAGTATTTT.